This T cell receptor (beta chain) was found in a study of blood T cell repertoires in COVID-19 (TCRdb year 2020). About the full investigation: The collaborator samples originated in the United States, Italy and Spain and spanned the acute and convalescent phases of COVID-19. Deeply sampled blood TCRbeta repertoires from subjects exposed to, actively infected with, or recovered from COVID-19 were included in the dataset. The samples were drawn from the first 160 participants of the ongoing ImmuneRACE study and from roughly 1,300 subjects provided by 6 global collaborators. A de-identified subject ID, COVID-19 status, age in years and sex were almost always included in the sample metadata. Where available, HLA class I and class II types were taken from metadata supplied by the sample provider and were not determined by assay-based typing. The prospective study material was composed of cDNA or gDNA derived from T cells, B-cell-depleted T cells, or PBMCs. A freely available public database, intended as a resource for researchers studying the immune response to SARS-CoV-2, is where the repertoires were released. What the research found in general, with its limitations: The amount of clinical and demographic metadata varied by source and participant and was provided uncurated.

The collaborating institutions used their own protocols to collect whole blood in K2EDTA tubes. For TCRbeta analysis, collaborator samples were shipped as frozen whole blood, as isolated PBMCs, or as DNA extracted from either sample type. The germline V gene encodes CDR1 SGHVS and CDR2 FNYEAQ. The CDR3 spans 14 residues, from the cysteine through the phenylalanine. The read is trimmed to its CDR3 DNA, 42 bases read in frame from base 1. V is clipped by 1 base and J by 6 bases, and the sequence between their germline boundaries is 10 bases long. The immunoSEQ Assay, a bias-controlled multiplex PCR, was used to amplify TCRbeta CDR3 regions from genomic DNA. The published analysis was carried out like this. The number of nucleated cells in each sample was estimated from the amplification of reference gene primers within the assay. Sequence reads were collapsed and filtered to measure the absolute abundance of every unique TCRbeta CDR3 rearrangement. For each sample, productive Simpson clonality was calculated as the square root of Simpson's diversity index across productive rearrangements. TCRdb retrieved this table from immuneACCESS and kept in-frame rearrangements only. Not all clones are present; in checked studies, unresolved V genes account for under half, and no reason is known for the remainder. From that table come the V and J calls and clone size; the DNA was used to work out D and trimming. This sample gives about 20,000 clones in total; about 89% of them show up just once. Around 7.7% of the sample belongs to the ten largest clones.

Turning to this clone: Its cognate antigen has yet to be identified. There are no base qualities to consult, and no much larger clone falls within one base.

Here the chain combines TRBV7-6 and TRBJ2-1; TRBD1 is a weak D gene call, 6 bases matching. Sequencing was performed on peripheral blood. The receptor comes from a woman aged 55-70 years with active COVID-19. The DNA sequence reads TGTGCCAGCAGCTTAGGACAGGCAGGCAATGAGCAGTTCTTC. The resulting protein is CASSLGQAGNEQFF.